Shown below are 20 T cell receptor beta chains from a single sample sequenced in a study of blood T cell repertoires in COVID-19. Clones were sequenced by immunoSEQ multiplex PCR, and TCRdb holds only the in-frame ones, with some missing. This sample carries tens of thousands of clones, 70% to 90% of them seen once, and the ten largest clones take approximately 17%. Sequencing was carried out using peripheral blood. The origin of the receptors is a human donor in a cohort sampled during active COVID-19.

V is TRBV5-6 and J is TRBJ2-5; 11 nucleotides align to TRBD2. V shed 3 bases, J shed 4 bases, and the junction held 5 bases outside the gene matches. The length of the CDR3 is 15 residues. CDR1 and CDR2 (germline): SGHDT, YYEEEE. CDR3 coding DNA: TGTGCCAGCAGCTACGGCGGGACTAGCGGAGAGACCCAGTACTTC. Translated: CASSYGGTSGETQYF.

Written as DNA, the CDR3 is TGCGCCAGCAGCCAAGAGGCGGGACTAGGAGGAAACACCATATATTTT. As protein: CASSQEAGLGGNTIYF. The V call is TRBV4-3, the J call TRBJ1-3, with a weak D call TRBD1 (5 bases). Trimming stripped 0 bases from V and 4 bases from J, with 13 bases between. The CDR3 covers 16 residues. Germline V gene data show CDR1 as LGHNA and CDR2 as YSLEER.

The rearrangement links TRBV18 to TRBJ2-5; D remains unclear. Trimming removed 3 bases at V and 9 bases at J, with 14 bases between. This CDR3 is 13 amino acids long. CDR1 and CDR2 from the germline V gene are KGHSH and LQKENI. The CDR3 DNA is TGTGCCAGCTCACCCTCCGTCAGCGAGGCCCAGTACTTC. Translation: CASSPSVSEAQYF.

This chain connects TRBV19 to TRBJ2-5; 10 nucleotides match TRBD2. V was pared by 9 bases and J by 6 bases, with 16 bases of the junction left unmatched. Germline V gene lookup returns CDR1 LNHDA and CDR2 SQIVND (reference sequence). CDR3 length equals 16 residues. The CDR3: CARPPLAGDAPKTQYF. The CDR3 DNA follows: TGTGCCAGGCCCCCTCTAGCGGGGGACGCACCCAAGACCCAGTACTTC.

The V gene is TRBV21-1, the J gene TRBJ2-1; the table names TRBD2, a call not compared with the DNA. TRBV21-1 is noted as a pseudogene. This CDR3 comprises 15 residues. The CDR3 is CASIKRLAVCNEQFF. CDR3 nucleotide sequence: TGTGCCAGCATCAAAAGACTAGCGGTTTGTAATGAGCAGTTCTTC.

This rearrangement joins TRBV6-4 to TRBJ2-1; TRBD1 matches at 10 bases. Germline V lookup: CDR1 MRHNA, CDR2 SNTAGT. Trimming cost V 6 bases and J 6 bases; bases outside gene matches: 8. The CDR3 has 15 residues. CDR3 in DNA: TGTGCCAGCAGCCCGACAGGGGGCGCACCCAATGAGCAGTTCTTC. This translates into CASSPTGGAPNEQFF.

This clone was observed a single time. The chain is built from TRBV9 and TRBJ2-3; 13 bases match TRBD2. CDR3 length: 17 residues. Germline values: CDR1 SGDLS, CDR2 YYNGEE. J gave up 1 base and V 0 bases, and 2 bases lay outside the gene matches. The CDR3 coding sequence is TGTGCCAGCAGCGTAGCGGGGACTAGCGGGGGCACAGATACGCAGTATTTT. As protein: CASSVAGTSGGTDTQYF.

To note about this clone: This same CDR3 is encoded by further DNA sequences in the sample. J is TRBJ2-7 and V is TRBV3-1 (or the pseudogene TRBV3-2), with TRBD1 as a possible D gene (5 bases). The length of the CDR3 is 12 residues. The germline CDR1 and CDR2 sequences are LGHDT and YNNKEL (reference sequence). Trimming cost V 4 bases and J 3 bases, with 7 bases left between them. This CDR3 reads CASSLRGYEQYF. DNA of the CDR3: TGTGCCAGCAGCCTAAGGGGCTACGAGCAGTACTTC.

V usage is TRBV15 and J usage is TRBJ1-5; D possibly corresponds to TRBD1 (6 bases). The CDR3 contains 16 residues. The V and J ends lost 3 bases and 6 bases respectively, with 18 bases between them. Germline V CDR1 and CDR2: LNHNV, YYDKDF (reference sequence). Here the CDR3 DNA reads TGTGCCACCAGCAGGCGAACTGGGGCAGGGGTTCAGCCCCAGCATTTT. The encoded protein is CATSRRTGAGVQPQHF. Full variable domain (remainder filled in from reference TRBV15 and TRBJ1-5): DAMVIQNPRYQVTQFGKPVTLSCSQTLNHNVMYWYQQKSSQAPKLLFHYYDKDFNNEADTPDNFQSRRPNTSFCFLDIRSPGLGDTAMYLCATSRRTGAGVQPQHFGDGTRLSIL.

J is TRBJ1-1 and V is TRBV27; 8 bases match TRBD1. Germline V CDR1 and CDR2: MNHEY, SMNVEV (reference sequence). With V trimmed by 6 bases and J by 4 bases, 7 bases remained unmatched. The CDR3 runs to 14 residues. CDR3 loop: CASRRGQGPTEAFF. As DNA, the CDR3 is TGTGCCAGCAGAAGAGGACAGGGACCCACTGAAGCTTTCTTT.

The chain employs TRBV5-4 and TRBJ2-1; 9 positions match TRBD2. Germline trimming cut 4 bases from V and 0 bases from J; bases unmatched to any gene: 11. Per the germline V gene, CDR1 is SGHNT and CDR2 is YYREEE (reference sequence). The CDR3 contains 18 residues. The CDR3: CASSPGGAGGSSYNEQFF. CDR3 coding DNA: TGTGCCAGCAGCCCGGGAGGAGCGGGGGGTAGCTCCTACAATGAGCAGTTCTTC.

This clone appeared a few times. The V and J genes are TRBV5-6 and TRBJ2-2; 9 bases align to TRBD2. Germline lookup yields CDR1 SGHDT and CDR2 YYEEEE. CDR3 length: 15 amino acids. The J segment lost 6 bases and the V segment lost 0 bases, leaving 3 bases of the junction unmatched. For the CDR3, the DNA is TGTGCCAGCAGCTTGGGGCTAGCGGGGTCCGGGGAGCTGTTTTTT. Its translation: CASSLGLAGSGELFF.

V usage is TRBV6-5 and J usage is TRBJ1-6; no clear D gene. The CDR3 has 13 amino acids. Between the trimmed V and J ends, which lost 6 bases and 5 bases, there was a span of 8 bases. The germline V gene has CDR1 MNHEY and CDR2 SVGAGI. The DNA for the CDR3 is TGTGCCAGCAGGATAGAGAATAATTCACCCCTCCACTTT. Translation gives CASRIENNSPLHF.

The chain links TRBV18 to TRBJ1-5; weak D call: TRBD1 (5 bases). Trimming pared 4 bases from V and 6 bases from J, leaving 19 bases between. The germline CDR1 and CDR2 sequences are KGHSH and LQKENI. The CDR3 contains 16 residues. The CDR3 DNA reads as TGTGCCAGCTCACTGTCGCCTAGGGGTTTGGGTCAGCCCCAGCATTTT. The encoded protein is CASSLSPRGLGQPQHF.

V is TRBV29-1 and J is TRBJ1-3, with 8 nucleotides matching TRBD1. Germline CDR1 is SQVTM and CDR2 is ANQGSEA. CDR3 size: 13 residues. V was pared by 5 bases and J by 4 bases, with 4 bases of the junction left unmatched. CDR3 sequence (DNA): TGCAGCGTTCTGGGACAGGCCGGAAACACCATATATTTT. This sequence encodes CSVLGQAGNTIYF.

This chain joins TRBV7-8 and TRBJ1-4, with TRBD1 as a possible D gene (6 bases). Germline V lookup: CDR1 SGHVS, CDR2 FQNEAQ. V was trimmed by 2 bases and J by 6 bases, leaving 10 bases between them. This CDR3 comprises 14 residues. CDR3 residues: CASSLTAGDEKLFF. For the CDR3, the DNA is TGTGCCAGCAGCTTAACGGCAGGGGATGAAAAACTGTTTTTT.

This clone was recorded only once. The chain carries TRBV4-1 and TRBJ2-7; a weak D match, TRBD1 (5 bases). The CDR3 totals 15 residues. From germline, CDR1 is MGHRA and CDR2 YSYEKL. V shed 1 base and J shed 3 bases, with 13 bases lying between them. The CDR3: CASSQGLETDYEQYF. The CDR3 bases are TGCGCCAGCAGCCAAGGGTTAGAGACAGACTACGAGCAGTACTTC.

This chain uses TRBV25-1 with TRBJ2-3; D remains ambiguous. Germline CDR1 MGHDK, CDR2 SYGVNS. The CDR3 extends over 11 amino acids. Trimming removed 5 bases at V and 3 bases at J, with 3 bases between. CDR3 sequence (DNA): TGTGCCAGCAGTCGGACAGATACGCAGTATTTT. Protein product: CASSRTDTQYF.

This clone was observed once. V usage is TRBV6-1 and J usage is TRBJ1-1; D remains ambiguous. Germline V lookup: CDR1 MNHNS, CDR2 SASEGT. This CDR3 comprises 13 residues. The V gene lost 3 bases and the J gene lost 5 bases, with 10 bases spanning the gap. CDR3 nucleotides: TGTGCCAGCAGTGAGATTGAGAGGACTGAAGCTTTCTTT. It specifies CASSEIERTEAFF.

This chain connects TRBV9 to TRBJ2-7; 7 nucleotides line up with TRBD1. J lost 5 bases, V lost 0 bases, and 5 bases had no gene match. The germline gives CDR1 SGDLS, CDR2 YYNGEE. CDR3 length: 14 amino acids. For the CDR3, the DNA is TGTGCCAGCAGCGTAGACAGGGGTTATGACGAGCAGTACTTC. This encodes CASSVDRGYDEQYF.